The text below deals with one T cell receptor beta chain. The junction does not match germline at one end; this may be a read error. Random hexamers served to reverse transcribe about 0.5 to 1 ug RNA. The authors amplified TCR beta CDR3 across 54 Vbeta and 13 Jbeta using immunoSEQ multiplex PCR. In TCRdb, the immunoSEQ multiplex PCR reads were re-called with MiXCR into one record per CDR3 protein. The profile covers some 120,000 distinct CDR3 sequences, with approximately 91% appearing a single time and over 0.12% taken by the ten largest. These data belong to a study of CD8 T cells in Susac syndrome. The study sequenced TCR beta in blood CD8+ and CD4+ T cells. Controls were drawn from healthy donors and were matched for age and sex. Negative magnetic isolation gave CD8+ and CD4+ cells; FACS enriched CD8+ TEMRA. There are 19 residues in the CDR3. The V gene's germline CDR1 is LGHNA and CDR2 YSLEER.

The sequenced sample consisted of CD4+ T cells from PBMCs. The V and J genes are TRBV4-3 and TRBJ2-6, with TRBD1 as a possible D gene (7 bases). The receptor's source is a human donor in good health. CDR3 in amino acids: CANSQDGGGVWTGANVLTF. As DNA, the CDR3 is TGCGCCAACAGCCAAGATGGAGGGGGCGTCTGGACTGGGGCCAACGTCCTGACTTTC.